The TCR beta chain under discussion was sequenced for a study of Graves' ophthalmopathy and Graves' hyperthyroidism. What supplied the PBMCs was roughly 10 ml of fresh peripheral blood. V was clipped by 1 base and J by 9 bases, with 4 bases between them. The CDR3 runs to 11 residues. CDR1 is DFQATT and CDR2 is SNEGSKA in the germline V gene (reference sequence). Researchers took RNA transcripts and amplified TCR beta CDR3 regions from them. The first round was an RT-PCR with HTBI primers, and the second round was a multiplex PCR. TCRdb passed the multiplex PCR reads through MiXCR, listing each CDR3 protein once. This sample has 11,000 to 15,000 distinct CDR3 sequences, with roughly 50% found just once. Study results and caveats: Ophthalmopathy progression cases were predicted by the model with roughly 64% sensitivity and more than 72% specificity. In separating ophthalmopathy from stable hyperthyroidism, a 13-signature model achieved roughly 89% sensitivity and over 80% specificity.

Remarks on this clonotype: Its antigen is still unknown.

The receptor's source is a young woman with Graves' ophthalmopathy. V usage is TRBV20-1 and J usage is TRBJ1-6; no firm D call. Sample: peripheral blood. CDR3 sequence: CSARGGSPLHF. CDR3 DNA: TGCAGTGCTAGAGGGGGTTCACCCCTCCACTTT.